The 24 T cell receptor beta chains in this list originate from one sample, sequenced in a study of identical twins. MiXCR, applied by TCRdb to the 5' RACE reads, yields one record per CDR3 protein. The sample holds 500,000 to 650,000 distinct CDR3 sequences; roughly 6.6% are singletons and the top ten take 1.5% to 2%. The data also belong to a second study, concerning yellow fever vaccine responses in identical twins.

The sample taken for sequencing was PBMCs. The source is a woman between 18 and 29 years old in good health.

This clonotype was detected a few times. The rearrangement uses TRBV7-2 and TRBJ2-1; D is ambiguous. This CDR3 contains 14 residues. The germline CDR1 and CDR2 sequences are SGHTA and FQGNSA. The V end was cut by 3 bases, the J end by 6 bases, with 12 bases between. CDR3 sequence: CASSLRRPTNEQFF. The CDR3, as DNA: TGTGCCAGCAGCTTGCGAAGACCCACCAATGAGCAGTTCTTC.

Only a few counts were recorded for this clonotype. The rearrangement links TRBV4-1 to TRBJ2-4; 11 bases line up with TRBD2. CDR1 is MGHRA, CDR2 YSYEKL, per germline. The V and J ends lost 0 bases and 8 bases, in that order; junction bases with no gene match: 12. The CDR3 is 18 residues long. The CDR3: CASSQDNPLAGGVDIQYF. The CDR3 DNA reads TGCGCCAGCAGCCAAGACAATCCCCTAGCGGGGGGCGTAGACATTCAGTACTTC.

This clonotype was detected ten times or more. J is TRBJ2-3 and V is TRBV11-2; 13 bases agree with TRBD2. The CDR3 has 14 residues. Germline V gene lookup returns CDR1 SGHAT and CDR2 FQNNGV. V lost 4 bases, J lost 6 bases, and 1 base stayed unmatched. The CDR3 nucleotides read TGTGCCAGCAGCTGGGGACTAGCGGGGGATACGCAGTATTTT. This sequence encodes CASSWGLAGDTQYF.

This clonotype was detected a few times. The genes are TRBV20-1 and TRBJ2-4, with a weak D call TRBD1 (6 bases). Germline V lookup: CDR1 DFQATT, CDR2 SNEGSKA (reference sequence). CDR3 length: 12 amino acids. V lost 4 bases to trimming and J lost 4 bases, with 8 bases between them. CDR3 in amino acids: CSATGAKNIQYF. CDR3 coding DNA: TGCAGTGCTACAGGGGCGAAAAACATTCAGTACTTC.

This clonotype was picked up many times. The chain has TRBV11-2 and TRBJ2-4; no firm D call. Germline CDR1 and CDR2: SGHAT and FQNNGV. CDR3 length: 13 residues. The germline V and J ends were trimmed by 6 bases and 0 bases, with 6 bases remaining between them. CDR3 nucleotide sequence: TGTGCCAGCAGGTTAATAGCCAAAAACATTCAGTACTTC. Its translation: CASRLIAKNIQYF.

The chain joins TRBV15 to TRBJ2-7; D is perhaps TRBD1 (6 bases). Germline V gene lookup returns CDR1 LNHNV and CDR2 YYDKDF (reference sequence). V dropped 2 bases and J dropped 6 bases, with 17 bases sitting between them. This CDR3 has 15 residues. This CDR3 is CATSRILRGQGEQYF. The CDR3 DNA reads TGTGCCACCAGCAGAATTCTCAGGGGCCAGGGCGAGCAGTACTTC.

This clonotype was found many times. The chain uses TRBV5-1 and TRBJ1-2, with 10 bases aligning to TRBD1. V lost 4 bases to trimming and J lost 8 bases; unmatched junction nucleotides: 5. The CDR3 extends over 13 amino acids. Germline CDR1 SGHRS, CDR2 YFSETQ. The CDR3 bases are TGCGCCAGCAGCAAAGACAGGGGGCAAGGCTACACCTTC. This sequence encodes CASSKDRGQGYTF.

This chain joins TRBV2 and TRBJ2-3, with a tentative D call TRBD1 (6 bases). Looked up from germline, CDR1 is SNHLY and CDR2 is FYNNEI. V lost 3 bases and J lost 11, with 15 bases in between. The CDR3 is made up of 13 amino acids. The CDR3 coding sequence is TGTGCCAGCAGTGATGGACAGAGCCGGCAGCAGTATTTT. Translation gives CASSDGQSRQQYF.

The chain has TRBV12-3 or TRBV12-4 and TRBJ2-1, with 10 bases lining up with TRBD2. Unmatched junction bases numbered 15, after V lost 6 bases and J lost 10 bases. The CDR3 is made up of 16 amino acids. CDR3 in amino acids: CASRAGGTSASREQFF. In DNA form, the CDR3 reads TGTGCCAGCAGGGCAGGCGGGACTAGCGCCTCTCGGGAGCAGTTCTTC.

The rearrangement links TRBV19 to TRBJ2-2; D not certain. The CDR3 consists of 15 residues. The V gene's germline CDR1 is LNHDA and CDR2 SQIVND (reference sequence). Trimming stripped 3 bases from V and 0 bases from J, with 8 bases between. Written as DNA, the CDR3 is TGTGCCAGTAGTATGATGGAAGCGAACACCGGGGAGCTGTTTTTT. Translated: CASSMMEANTGELFF.

This clonotype showed up just a few times. V and J are TRBV11-2 and TRBJ1-6; D is possibly TRBD1 (5 bases). The CDR3 totals 18 residues. The germline gives CDR1 SGHAT, CDR2 FQNNGV. Trimming removed 7 bases at V and 0 bases at J, with 19 bases between. CDR3 sequence (DNA): TGTGCCAGCACCCCGGACGGGACCTTTATCTCCTATAATTCACCCCTCCACTTT. It translates to CASTPDGTFISYNSPLHF.

This clonotype was picked up a small number of times. This sequence joins TRBV5-1 and TRBJ2-2, with a weak D call TRBD2 (6 bases). The germline gives CDR1 SGHRS, CDR2 YFSETQ. V shed 4 bases and J shed 0 bases, with 10 bases lying between them. CDR3 length: 15 amino acids. CDR3 nucleotides: TGCGCCAGCAGCGTCCGGGACTCGAACACCGGGGAGCTGTTTTTT. This encodes CASSVRDSNTGELFF.

This clonotype was recorded at least ten times. The gene calls are TRBV7-9 and TRBJ1-4; 11 bases line up with TRBD1. CDR3 length equals 14 residues. Looked up from germline, CDR1 is SEHNR and CDR2 is FQNEAQ (reference sequence). Trimming cost V 5 bases and J 8 bases; bases outside gene matches: 4. The CDR3 sequence: CASSPRTGGEKLFF. The CDR3 region has the DNA TGTGCCAGCAGCCCTCGGACAGGGGGCGAAAAACTGTTTTTT.

The rearrangement links TRBV12-5 to TRBJ2-5, with D possibly matching TRBD1 (6 bases). The ends were cut back, 5 bases at V and 0 bases at J, with 10 bases in the middle. The CDR3 is made up of 14 amino acids. From germline, CDR1 is LGHNT and CDR2 FRNRAP. The CDR3 sequence: CASGKDRYQETQYF. DNA for the CDR3: TGTGCTAGTGGTAAAGACAGGTACCAAGAGACCCAGTACTTC.

The J gene is TRBJ2-7, the V gene TRBV7-2; D remains ambiguous. Germline V gene sequence: CDR1 SGHTA, CDR2 FQGNSA. V was trimmed by 10 bases and J by 5 bases, leaving 42 bases between them. The CDR3 contains 21 residues. CDR3 DNA sequence: TGTGCCATGGGCCTCGGGCTCCTCTGCTGGGTACTGGTTGGAGTCCTGGACGAGCAGTACTTC. Its translation is CAMGLGLLCWVLVGVLDEQYF.

Only a few counts were recorded for this clonotype. This rearrangement joins TRBV9 to TRBJ2-4; 8 positions agree with TRBD2. The CDR3 totals 15 residues. With 0 bases clipped from V and 8 bases from J, the junction kept 7 bases outside the gene matches. The germline V gene has CDR1 SGDLS and CDR2 YYNGEE. The CDR3 nucleotides are TGTGCCAGCAGCGTAGCAGGTAGCGGGGCAGACATTCAGTACTTC. It codes for CASSVAGSGADIQYF.

The chain has TRBV7-6 and TRBJ2-7; 10 bases fit TRBD2. Germline assignment: CDR1 SGHVS and CDR2 FNYEAQ. V was pared by 1 base and J by 1 base, with 7 bases of the junction left unmatched. CDR3 size: 17 residues. The CDR3: CASSLGTSGIGSYEQYF. The CDR3 DNA is TGTGCCAGCAGCTTAGGAACTAGCGGGATCGGGTCCTACGAGCAGTACTTC.

The chain is built from TRBV25-1 and TRBJ2-3, with D possibly being TRBD1 (6 bases). The germline V gene has CDR1 MGHDK and CDR2 SYGVNS. CDR3 length: 12 residues. V was clipped by 8 bases and J by 3 bases, with 9 bases between them. The CDR3, as DNA: TGTGCCAGCCCACAGGGTACAGATACGCAGTATTTT. Amino acid sequence: CASPQGTDTQYF. Full variable domain (remainder filled in from reference TRBV25-1 and TRBJ2-3): EADIYQTPRYLVIGTGKKITLECSQTMGHDKMYWYQQDPGMELHLIHYSYGVNSTEKGDLSSESTVSRIRTEHFPLTLESARPSHTSQYLCASPQGTDTQYFGPGTRLTVL.

The chain joins TRBV20-1 to TRBJ2-4, with D perhaps matching TRBD2 (6 bases). The germline V gene encodes CDR1 DFQATT and CDR2 SNEGSKA (reference sequence). The CDR3 is made up of 19 amino acids. With 1 base removed from V and 0 bases from J, the gap between germline ends came to 22 bases. CDR3 DNA: TGCAGTGCTAGAGGTCCAGGCACCGGGGGTTCGTTAGCCAAAAACATTCAGTACTTC. Its translation is CSARGPGTGGSLAKNIQYF.

This clonotype was recorded a few times. V and J are TRBV20-1 and TRBJ1-5, with D perhaps matching TRBD1 (6 bases). In germline, CDR1 is DFQATT, CDR2 SNEGSKA (reference sequence). V gave up 2 bases and J gave up 1 base, with 9 bases separating them. This CDR3 has 14 residues. The DNA for the CDR3 is TGCAGTGCTAGAAGGGGGGACAGCAATCAGCCCCAGCATTTT. It yields the protein CSARRGDSNQPQHF.

The chain couples TRBV6-5 to TRBJ2-5; D is possibly TRBD1 (6 bases). Germline lookup yields CDR1 MNHEY and CDR2 SVGAGI. The CDR3 spans 14 residues. Trimming took off 4 bases at V and 7 bases at J, with 16 bases between the two ends. The CDR3 spells CASSLQGRKGTQYF. Written as DNA, the CDR3 is TGTGCCAGCAGTTTACAGGGACGGAAGGGGACCCAGTACTTC.

The chain recombines TRBV11-3 with TRBJ1-1; tentatively, D is TRBD1 (5 bases). The germline gives CDR1 SGHNT, CDR2 YENEEA. This CDR3 comprises 13 residues. Trimming pared 5 bases from V and 11 bases from J, leaving 18 bases between. The CDR3 spells CASSPTPGYRAFF. The DNA of the CDR3 is TGTGCCAGCAGCCCCACACCGGGGTACAGGGCTTTCTTT.

The chain links TRBV29-1 to TRBJ1-3; D remains unclear. Trimming pared 4 bases from V and 0 bases from J, leaving 13 bases between. CDR3 size: 15 residues. Germline V gives CDR1 SQVTM, CDR2 ANQGSEA. CDR3 loop: CSVVNSEFSGNTIYF. CDR3 coding DNA: TGCAGCGTTGTTAACAGCGAATTCTCTGGAAACACCATATATTTT.

This clonotype was counted a few times. This sequence joins TRBV7-2 and TRBJ2-2, with unresolved D. Trimming took 0 bases from V and 0 from J, leaving 5 bases between them. Germline assignment: CDR1 SGHTA and CDR2 FQGNSA. The CDR3 covers 15 residues. The DNA of the CDR3 is TGTGCCAGCAGCTTAGCGAGCACGAACACCGGGGAGCTGTTTTTT. It translates to CASSLASTNTGELFF.